The 4 T cell receptor beta chains given below trace back to one sample, sequenced in a study of Graves' ophthalmopathy and Graves' hyperthyroidism (dated by TCRdb to 2016 to 2018). The run used an Illumina HiSeq 2000. TCR beta CDR3 regions were amplified from RNA transcripts for repertoire sequencing. A first-round RT-PCR used HTBI primers with the Qiagen OneStep RT-PCR kit, followed by a second-round multiplex PCR, size selection and purification. TCRdb cleaned the public reads at Q25 with fastp, built clones with MiXCR and kept in-frame beta chains. For every CDR3 protein sequence, its rows merge into one entry that carries the most common genes and DNA. The sample has about 740,000 distinct CDR3 sequences on record, around 40% of them singletons. The ten biggest clones cover about 40% of the sample. The sample was peripheral blood. The receptors were sampled from an adult man with Graves' ophthalmopathy.

This clonotype was seen once. Germline and junction disagree at one end, which may indicate a read error. The V call is TRBV10-3, the J call TRBJ1-4; D is uncertain. Germline V gene data show CDR1 as ENHRY and CDR2 as SYGVKD. The CDR3 is 15 amino acids. In nucleotides, the CDR3 is TGTGGCATCAATGATGATCGGAGTTTAAATGAAAAACTGTTTTTT. Translated, it gives CGINDDRSLNEKLFF.

The V call is TRBV7-2, the J call TRBJ2-7; TRBD1 is a possible D gene (6 bases). Germline V gene data show CDR1 as SGHTA and CDR2 as FQGNSA. V dropped 4 bases and J dropped 3 bases, with 10 bases sitting between them. This CDR3 comprises 13 residues. CDR3: CASSSMTGYEQYF. The CDR3, as DNA: TGTGCCAGCAGCTCTATGACAGGCTACGAGCAGTACTTC.

Details on this clonotype: Compared with germline, one end of the junction differs, possibly owing to a read error. The chain has TRBV10-3 and TRBJ1-2, with TRBD1 matching over 8 bases. The CDR3 sequence is 16 residues long. CDR1 and CDR2 from the germline V gene are ENHRY and SYGVKD. The CDR3 loop reads CASSYSQPGGRYGYTF. CDR3 bases: TGTGCCAGCAGTTACTCGCAGCCAGGGGGCCGCTATGGCTACACCTTC.

This chain links TRBV14 with TRBJ2-7; D is undetermined. This CDR3 contains 12 residues. CDR1 and CDR2 (germline): SGHDN, FVKESK. Between the trimmed V and J ends, which lost 4 bases and 7 bases, there was a span of 11 bases. The CDR3 DNA reads as TGTGCCAGCAGCCGAGGTTGGAGAGAGCAGTACTTC. Amino acid sequence: CASSRGWREQYF.